This T cell receptor (beta chain) was sequenced during a study of post-analysis software for immune sequencing data. Study results and limitations: When compared against controls, multiple sclerosis patients showed significantly lower normalized Chao1 diversity. Five or six TRBV segments were significantly more frequent in patients than in controls. TRBV5-6, TRBV5-1 and TRBV20-1 were among these segments.

The TCR beta cDNA libraries carried unique molecular identifiers. MiXCR, run by TCRdb on the PCR reads, gives a single entry per CDR3 protein. Of over 700,000 distinct CDR3 sequences listed, about 27% are singletons. Trimming stripped 5 bases from V and 6 bases from J, with 17 bases between. The CDR3 runs 15 residues. Germline loops: CDR1 MNHEY, CDR2 SMNVEV (reference sequence). In this sample, this clonotype turned up a few times. What it recognizes is unknown. This clonotype originated in a girl aged 10 to 17 with multiple sclerosis. The sequenced sample consisted of blood. The chain links TRBV27 to TRBJ2-1; no reliable D call. Here the CDR3 DNA reads TGTGCCAGCAGTCCCACCTGGTACTTGGGCAATGAGCAGTTCTTC. Its protein product is CASSPTWYLGNEQFF.